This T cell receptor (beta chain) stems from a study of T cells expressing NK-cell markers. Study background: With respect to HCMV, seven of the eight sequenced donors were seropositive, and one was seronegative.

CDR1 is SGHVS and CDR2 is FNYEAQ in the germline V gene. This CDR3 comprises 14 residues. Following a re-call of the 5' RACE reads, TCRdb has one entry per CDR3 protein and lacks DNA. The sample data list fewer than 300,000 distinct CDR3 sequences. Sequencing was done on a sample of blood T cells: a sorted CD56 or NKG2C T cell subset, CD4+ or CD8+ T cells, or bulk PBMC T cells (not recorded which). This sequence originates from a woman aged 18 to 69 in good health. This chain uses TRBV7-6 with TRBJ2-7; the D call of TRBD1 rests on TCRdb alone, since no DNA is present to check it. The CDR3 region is CASSLFSGTYEQYF. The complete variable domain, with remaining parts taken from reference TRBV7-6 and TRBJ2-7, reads GAGVSQSPRYKVTKRGQDVALRCDPISGHVSLYWYRQALGQGPEFLTYFNYEAQQDKSGLPNDRFSAERPEGSISTLTIQRTEQRDSAMYRCASSLFSGTYEQYFGPGTRLTVT.